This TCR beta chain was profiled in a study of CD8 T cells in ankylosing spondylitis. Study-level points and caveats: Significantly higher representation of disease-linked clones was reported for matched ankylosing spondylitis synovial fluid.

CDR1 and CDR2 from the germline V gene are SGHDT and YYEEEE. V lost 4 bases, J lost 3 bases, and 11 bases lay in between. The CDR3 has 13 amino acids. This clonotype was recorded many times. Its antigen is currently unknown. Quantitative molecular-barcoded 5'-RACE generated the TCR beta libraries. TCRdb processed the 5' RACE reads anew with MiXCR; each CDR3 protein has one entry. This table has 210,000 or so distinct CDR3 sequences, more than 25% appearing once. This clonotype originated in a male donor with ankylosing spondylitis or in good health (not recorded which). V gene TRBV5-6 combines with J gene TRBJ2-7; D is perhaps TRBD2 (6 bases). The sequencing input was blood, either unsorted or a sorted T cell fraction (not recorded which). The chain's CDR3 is CASSKTTSYEQYF. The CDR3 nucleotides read TGTGCCAGCAGCAAGACGACTAGCTACGAGCAGTACTTC.